This T cell receptor (beta chain) was profiled in a study of CD8 T cells in Susac syndrome (dated by TCRdb to between 2018 and 2021). Notes on the research overall: Of the Susac syndrome patients who were sequenced, eight or nine were in clinical remission while about 6 had clinically active disease. Susac syndrome patients were therapy-naive, on corticosteroids (some also receiving IVIg), or on IVIg alone at blood withdrawal. Whether CD8+ T cell activation and differentiation in Susac syndrome was antigen driven was tested using repertoire sequencing.

High-throughput TCR beta sequencing profiled peripheral blood CD8+ and CD4+ T cells from healthy donors, Susac syndrome patients and multiple sclerosis patients. Recently defined diagnostic criteria for definite or probable disease were met by the Susac syndrome patients. Bulk CD8+ and CD4+ T cells were purified by magnetic negative isolation, while CD8+ TEMRA cells were enriched using FACS. Blood was drawn into EDTA tubes, processed within 24 hours, and PBMCs were isolated by density gradient centrifugation. PBMCs destined for TCR sequencing were cryopreserved in liquid nitrogen and later thawed in a 37 °C water bath. Purity of sorted or isolated CD4+, CD8+ and CD8+ TEMRA cells was at least 90%. The CDR3 holds 16 amino acids from the cysteine to the phenylalanine. The CDR3 DNA has 48 bases and is translated from base 1. Trimming costs V 6 bases and J 0 bases, and their ends lie 14 bases apart. The germline V gene (reference sequence) gives CDR1 as SEHNR and CDR2 as FQNEAQ.

RNA was extracted with the RNeasy kit and about 0.5 to 1 ug was reverse transcribed using random hexamers. The immunoSEQ multiplex PCR assay, which covers 54 Vbeta and 13 Jbeta segments, was used to amplify TCR beta CDR3 regions. Bias from PCR amplification was corrected by using a synthetic template baseline for primer optimization and for computational correction. The authors processed their data as follows. Reads were assigned to V, D and J genes according to IMGT and analyzed in immunoSEQ Analyzer, with only productive sequences retained. To calculate clonality, Shannon entropy was normalized by log2 of the number of productive unique sequences and then subtracted from one. For each patient and control, public and private clones were evaluated within the 100 most prevalent clones. Clones were defined as Susac-specific if absent from the healthy and MS cohorts, from approximately 1,100 published viral clones and from other ImmuneACCESS disease sequences. The public reads were reprocessed in TCRdb via fastp at Q25 and MiXCR, keeping in-frame beta chains. Here each entry gathers all rows of one CDR3 protein and keeps the most common genes and DNA. None of the V and J calls come from the authors' own analysis; TCRdb made them. The sample profile shows over 150,000 distinct CDR3 sequences; about 95% of them were found once. Jointly, the top ten make up 0.099% of the sample.

Points the paper makes about the study in general: The number of individuals in the TCR sequencing and HLA analysis was acknowledged as relatively small. In the CD4+ T cell repertoire of Susac syndrome patients, clonal expansion was not detected.

Worth noting for this clonotype: No antigen is known for it. Per-base quality was not reported, and no clone a single base away is much larger than it.

This TCR was sampled from a human donor with Susac syndrome. The chain couples TRBV7-9 to TRBJ2-2, with a tentative D gene TRBD1 over 6 matching bases. The sample taken for sequencing was CD4+ T cells from PBMCs. The CDR3 here reads CASSFSGTTNTGELFF. In nucleotides, the sequence is TGTGCCAGCAGTTTTTCCGGGACAACGAACACCGGGGAGCTGTTTTTT.